This note documents a single TCR beta chain sequence. Trimming removed 5 bases from V and 6 bases from J; junction bases left unmatched: 5. The length of the CDR3 is 15 residues. Germline V CDR1 and CDR2: SGHDT, YYEEEE. These data originate in a study of shared T cell receptors in the human thymus. TCRdb's copy holds only in-frame clones and misses some; the assay was immunoSEQ multiplex PCR. This sample has under 700,000 clones; about four fifths occur once, and the top ten carry 0.013%. These sequences were also reported in another study, on human thymus T cells.

The TCR was taken from a boy under two years old with a congenital heart defect. Sequenced sample: thymocytes. V and J are TRBV5-6 and TRBJ2-1, with 13 positions matching TRBD2. CDR3 nucleotide sequence: TGTGCCAGCAGTCTCGGGACTAGCGGGATCAATGAGCAGTTCTTC. It encodes CASSLGTSGINEQFF.